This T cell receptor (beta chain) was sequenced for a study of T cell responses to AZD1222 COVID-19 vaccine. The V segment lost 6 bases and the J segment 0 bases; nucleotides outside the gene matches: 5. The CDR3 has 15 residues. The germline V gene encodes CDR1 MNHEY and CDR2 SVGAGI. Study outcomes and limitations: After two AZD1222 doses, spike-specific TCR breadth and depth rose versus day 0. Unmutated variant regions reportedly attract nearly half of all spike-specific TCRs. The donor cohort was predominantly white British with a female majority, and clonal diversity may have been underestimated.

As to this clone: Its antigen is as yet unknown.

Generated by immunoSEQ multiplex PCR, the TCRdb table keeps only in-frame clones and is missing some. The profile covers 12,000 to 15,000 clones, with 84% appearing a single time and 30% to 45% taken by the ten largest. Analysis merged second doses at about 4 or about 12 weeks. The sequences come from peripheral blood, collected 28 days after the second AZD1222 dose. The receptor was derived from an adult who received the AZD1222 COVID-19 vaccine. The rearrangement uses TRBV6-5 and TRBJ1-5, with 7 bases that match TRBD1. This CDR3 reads CASSRDSYSNQPQHF. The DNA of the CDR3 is TGTGCCAGCAGCCGGGACAGTTATAGCAATCAGCCCCAGCATTTT.